The text below deals with one T cell receptor beta chain. Its antigen is not identified. The sample is drawn from a study of graft-versus-host responses after intestinal transplantation. Across the whole study: Transplant recipients had multivisceral, liver-intestinal, or isolated intestinal grafts.

Study-level points and caveats: Researchers found peak circulating GvH clone levels linked to early post-transplant HvG declines. GvH clones occurred in recipient marrow; some first appeared in ileum or blood.

The repertoire was sequenced with immunoSEQ multiplex PCR; TCRdb's copy has only in-frame clones and lacks some. The data hold 70,000 or so clones, with about 80% observed a single time. This CDR3 is 14 amino acids long. V was clipped by 2 bases and J by 3 bases; unmatched bases: 4. Germline V gene sequence: CDR1 SGHNT, CDR2 YYREEE (reference sequence). The V call is TRBV5-4, the J call TRBJ2-7, with 8 bases that match TRBD1. The source of this sequence is a human donor who was the organ donor for an intestinal transplant. Sequencing was performed on unstimulated CD4+ T cells sorted from spleen or lymph node cells, taken before transplant. In nucleotides, the CDR3 is TGTGCCAGCAGCTTTCCGGGACAGGACTACGAGCAGTACGTC. Translation: CASSFPGQDYEQYV.